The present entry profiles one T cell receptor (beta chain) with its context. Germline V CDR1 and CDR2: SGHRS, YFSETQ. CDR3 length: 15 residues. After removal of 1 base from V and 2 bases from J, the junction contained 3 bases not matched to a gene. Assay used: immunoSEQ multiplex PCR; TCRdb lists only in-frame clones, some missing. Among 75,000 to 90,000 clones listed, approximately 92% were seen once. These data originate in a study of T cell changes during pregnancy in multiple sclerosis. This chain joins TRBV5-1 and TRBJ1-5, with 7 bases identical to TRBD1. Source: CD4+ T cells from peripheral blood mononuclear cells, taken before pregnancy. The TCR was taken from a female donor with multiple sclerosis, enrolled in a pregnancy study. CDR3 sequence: CASSLTGAGNQPQHF. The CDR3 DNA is TGCGCCAGCAGCTTGACAGGGGCAGGCAATCAGCCCCAGCATTTT.